One sample yielded the 15 T cell receptor beta chains listed below, sequenced in a study of Ad26.COV2.S vaccination and SARS-CoV-2 variants. This table comes from immunoSEQ multiplex PCR, and its TCRdb copy is limited to in-frame clones, with some not included. This sample carries 360,000 or so clones, around nine tenths of them seen once, and the ten largest clones take under 2%. Sample treatment: approximately 18 received Ad26.COV2.S at low or high dose, single or two shots; 5 received placebo; per-sample allocation not given. Repertoires come from day 63 after the first vaccine or placebo injection. Sequencing used peripheral blood, obtained in a trial of Ad26.COV2.S vaccine versus placebo. The receptor source for this set is a person aged 18-60 years who received the Ad26.COV2.S COVID-19 vaccine or a placebo.

This chain connects TRBV5-1 to TRBJ2-1; 8 nucleotides align to TRBD2. After removal of 0 bases from V and 6 bases from J, the junction contained 5 bases not matched to a gene. The CDR3 consists of 15 residues. Germline values: CDR1 SGHRS, CDR2 YFSETQ. CDR3 sequence: CASSLVSGRSNEQFF. DNA of the CDR3: TGCGCCAGCAGCTTGGTAAGCGGGAGATCCAATGAGCAGTTCTTC.

The chain combines TRBV3-1 (or the pseudogene TRBV3-2) with TRBJ2-2; TRBD1 agrees at 10 bases. The CDR3 spans 19 residues. Germline CDR1 LGHDT, CDR2 YNNKEL (reference sequence). J gave up 5 bases and V 3 bases, and 15 bases lay outside the gene matches. In DNA form, the CDR3 reads TGTGCCAGCAGCCACCCCCGGGACAGGGGTCCGCTTCGGACCGGGGAGCTGTTTTTT. Encoded protein: CASSHPRDRGPLRTGELFF.

The chain is built from TRBV5-6 and TRBJ2-7, with D unclear. This CDR3 is built from 14 residues. The V end was cut by 0 bases, the J end by 0 bases, with 7 bases between. Germline CDR1 is SGHDT and CDR2 is YYEEEE. This CDR3 reads CASSLASISYEQYF. Here the CDR3 DNA reads TGTGCCAGCAGCTTGGCCTCGATCTCCTACGAGCAGTACTTC.

The DNA of the CDR3 is TGTGCCAGCAGCTTAAGCCTAAATGGAGAGACCCAGTACTTC. The encoded protein is CASSLSLNGETQYF. The gene calls are TRBV11-3 and TRBJ2-5; unclear D gene. The V and J ends lost 2 bases and 4 bases respectively, with 11 bases between them. Germline V CDR1 and CDR2: SGHNT, YENEEA. The CDR3 sequence is 14 residues long.

The rearrangement uses TRBV13 and TRBJ2-3; TRBD1 matches at 7 bases. Germline trimming cut 5 bases from V and 1 base from J; bases unmatched to any gene: 3. The CDR3 length is 14 residues. Per the germline V gene, CDR1 is PRHDT and CDR2 is FYEKMQ (reference sequence). CDR3 sequence: CASSLGQGTDTQYF. In DNA form, the CDR3 reads TGTGCCAGCAGCCTTGGACAGGGCACAGATACGCAGTATTTT.

This clone was detected once. V and J are TRBV5-1 and TRBJ1-1; 9 nucleotides line up with TRBD1. The junction had 7 bases not matched to a gene; V was cut back by 7 bases and J by 3 bases. The CDR3 runs to 14 residues. Germline CDR1 and CDR2: SGHRS and YFSETQ. This CDR3 is CASGDRGGDTEAFF. The CDR3 DNA reads as TGCGCCAGCGGCGACAGGGGGGGTGACACTGAAGCTTTCTTT.

The chain carries TRBV5-4 and TRBJ2-6; D gene uncertain. The germline V and J ends were trimmed by 4 bases and 0 bases, with 11 bases remaining between them. CDR1 is SGHNT and CDR2 is YYREEE in the germline V gene (reference sequence). The CDR3 has 16 amino acids. The CDR3 sequence is CASSLGPSSGANVLTF. The CDR3 nucleotides read TGTGCCAGCAGCCTCGGACCATCCTCTGGGGCCAACGTCCTGACTTTC.

The chain combines TRBV28 with TRBJ1-1; 7 bases align to TRBD1. This CDR3 is built from 16 residues. After removal of 5 bases from V and 1 base from J, the junction contained 10 bases not matched to a gene. Germline V gives CDR1 MDHEN, CDR2 SYDVKM. The CDR3 loop reads CASSKGRGTRNTEAFF. The CDR3 nucleotides are TGTGCCAGCAGTAAGGGCAGGGGGACTAGGAACACTGAAGCTTTCTTT.

CDR3 residues: CASSSEGPDTQYF. CDR3 bases: TGTGCCAGCAGCTCCGAGGGGCCAGATACGCAGTATTTT. The V and J genes are TRBV11-2 and TRBJ2-3; D tentatively fits TRBD1 or TRBD2 (5 bases each). Germline V gene sequence: CDR1 SGHAT, CDR2 FQNNGV. There are 13 residues in the CDR3. Trimming removed 4 bases from V and 4 bases from J, with 9 bases in between.

The chain recombines TRBV5-1 with TRBJ2-7, with 7 bases matching TRBD2. V was clipped by 0 bases and J by 0 bases; unmatched bases: 6. This CDR3 contains 16 residues. The germline gives CDR1 SGHRS, CDR2 YFSETQ. The CDR3 nucleotides are TGCGCCAGCAGCTTGGATCTAGCGGTGAGCTCCTACGAGCAGTACTTC. Its protein is CASSLDLAVSSYEQYF.

The V gene is TRBV20-1, the J gene TRBJ2-7; D gene unclear. The germline gives CDR1 DFQATT, CDR2 SNEGSKA (reference sequence). The CDR3 is made up of 10 amino acids. V was clipped by 5 bases and J by 3 bases, with 5 bases between them. CDR3 in amino acids: CSAYRYEQYF. The CDR3, as DNA: TGCAGTGCTTACCGCTACGAGCAGTACTTC.

The CDR3 region has the DNA TGTGCCAGCAGCCCTATGGCGGAGACCTACGAGCAGTACTTC. Amino acid sequence: CASSPMAETYEQYF. The rearrangement joins TRBV28 to TRBJ2-7; D is uncertain. CDR1 MDHEN and CDR2 SYDVKM come from the germline V gene. The length of the CDR3 is 14 residues. Trimming removed 6 bases at V and 2 bases at J, with 14 bases between.

The genes are TRBV4-3 and TRBJ2-7, with D perhaps TRBD1 (5 bases). Per the germline V gene, CDR1 is LGHNA and CDR2 is YSLEER. CDR3 length: 15 residues. V was cut by 0 bases and J by 2 bases, with 11 bases left in between. CDR3 nucleotide sequence: TGCGCCAGCAGCCAAGATCCCATCAGGGCCTACGAGCAGTACTTC. It specifies CASSQDPIRAYEQYF.

The V and J genes are TRBV28 and TRBJ2-5; D tentatively reads TRBD1 or TRBD2 (6 bases each). Per germline, CDR1 MDHEN and CDR2 SYDVKM. This CDR3 is built from 17 residues. V lost 3 bases, J lost 2 bases, and 19 bases lay in between. The CDR3 DNA sequence: TGTGCCAGCAGTTTTAGCCGAGGGGGGCGAACACAAGAGACCCAGTACTTC. Translation: CASSFSRGGRTQETQYF.

V gene TRBV7-9 combines with J gene TRBJ2-1; D unclear. V lost 8 bases to trimming and J lost 7 bases, with 12 bases between them. The CDR3 consists of 12 residues. Per the germline V gene, CDR1 is SEHNR and CDR2 is FQNEAQ (reference sequence). CDR3 nucleotide sequence: TGTGCCAGCGACATACCGCCTAATGAGCAGTTCTTC. Residues: CASDIPPNEQFF.